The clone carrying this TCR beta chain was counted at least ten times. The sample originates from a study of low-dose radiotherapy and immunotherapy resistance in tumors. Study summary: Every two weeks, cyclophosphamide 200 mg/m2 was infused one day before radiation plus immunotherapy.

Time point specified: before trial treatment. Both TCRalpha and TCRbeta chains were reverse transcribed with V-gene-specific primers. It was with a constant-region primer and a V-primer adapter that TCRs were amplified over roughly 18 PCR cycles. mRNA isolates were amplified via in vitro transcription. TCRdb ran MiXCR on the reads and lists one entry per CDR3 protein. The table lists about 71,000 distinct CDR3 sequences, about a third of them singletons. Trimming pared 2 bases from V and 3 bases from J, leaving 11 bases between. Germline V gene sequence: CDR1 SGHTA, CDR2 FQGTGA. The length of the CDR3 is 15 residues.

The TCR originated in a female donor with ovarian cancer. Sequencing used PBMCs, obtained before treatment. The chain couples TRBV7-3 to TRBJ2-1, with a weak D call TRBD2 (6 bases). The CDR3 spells CASSLGLFNYNEQFF. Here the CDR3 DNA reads TGTGCCAGCAGCTTAGGACTATTCAACTACAATGAGCAGTTCTTC.